The 5 T cell receptor beta chains below come from one sample, sequenced in a study of CD8 T cells in Susac syndrome. An amount of RNA that ranged from roughly 0.45 to 1 ug was reverse transcribed with random hexamers. TCRdb redid the calling of the immunoSEQ multiplex PCR reads with MiXCR, one entry per CDR3 protein. The table has around 190,000 distinct CDR3 sequences, 85% to 95% seen once; the top ten hold 0.16%. The sequenced sample consisted of CD8+ T cells from PBMCs. These receptors all stem from a human donor with multiple sclerosis.

CDR3 sequence: CASTRSPELTKNIQYF. CDR3 in DNA: TGTGCCAGCACCCGGAGCCCAGAACTAACCAAAAACATTCAGTACTTC. The chain employs TRBV12-3 or TRBV12-4 and TRBJ2-4; D call uncertain. The CDR3 has 16 residues. Trimming shortened V by 7 bases and J by 2 bases, and 18 bases separated the two germline ends.

The V and J genes are TRBV20-1 and TRBJ2-2, with a possible D match to TRBD2 (6 bases). Trimming took off 0 bases at V and 8 bases at J, with 22 bases between the two ends. The germline CDR1 and CDR2 sequences are DFQATT and SNEGSKA (reference sequence). The CDR3 consists of 17 residues. The CDR3 is CSAREGRGGVEGGELFF. DNA of the CDR3: TGCAGTGCTAGAGAAGGGCGTGGCGGGGTAGAAGGAGGGGAGCTGTTTTTT.

The gene calls are TRBV13 and TRBJ1-6; perhaps TRBD1 as D (6 bases). Germline CDR1 PRHDT, CDR2 FYEKMQ (reference sequence). This CDR3 region has 19 residues. The V and J ends lost 5 bases and 7 bases respectively, with 27 bases between them. As DNA, the CDR3 is TGTGCCAGCAGCCCGAGACTGGGACACTTCGGCGGCATCAATTCACCCCTCCACTTT. Translation: CASSPRLGHFGGINSPLHF.

This sequence joins TRBV7-9 and TRBJ2-1, with 7 bases that match TRBD2. Germline CDR1 reads SEHNR; CDR2 reads FQNEAQ (reference sequence). There are 15 residues in the CDR3. Trimming removed 3 bases from V and 3 bases from J; junction bases left unmatched: 5. Written as DNA, the CDR3 is TGTGCCAGCAGCTTTCCTAGCGGCCACTACAATGAGCAGTTCTTC. It is translated as CASSFPSGHYNEQFF.

This chain joins TRBV12-3 or TRBV12-4 and TRBJ2-3, with D tentatively TRBD2 (6 bases). This CDR3 is built from 15 residues. Between the trimmed V and J ends, which lost 6 bases and 3 bases, there was a span of 16 bases. CDR3 loop: CASSPKSGRTDTQYF. In DNA form, the CDR3 reads TGTGCCAGCAGCCCAAAAAGCGGGCGGACAGATACGCAGTATTTT.